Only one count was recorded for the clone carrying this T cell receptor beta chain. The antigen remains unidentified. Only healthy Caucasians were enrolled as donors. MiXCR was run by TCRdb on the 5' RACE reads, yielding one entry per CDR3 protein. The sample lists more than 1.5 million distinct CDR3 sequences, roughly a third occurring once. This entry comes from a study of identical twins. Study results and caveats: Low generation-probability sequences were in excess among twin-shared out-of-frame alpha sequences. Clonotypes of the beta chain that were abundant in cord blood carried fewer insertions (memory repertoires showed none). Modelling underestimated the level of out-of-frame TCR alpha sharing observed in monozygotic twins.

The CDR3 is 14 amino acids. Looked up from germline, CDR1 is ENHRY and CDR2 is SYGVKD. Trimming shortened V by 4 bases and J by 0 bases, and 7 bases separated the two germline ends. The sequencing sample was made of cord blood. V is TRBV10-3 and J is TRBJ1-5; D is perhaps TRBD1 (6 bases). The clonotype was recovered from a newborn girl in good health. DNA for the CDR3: TGTGCCATCAGTGCAGGGGTTAGCAATCAGCCCCAGCATTTT. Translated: CAISAGVSNQPQHF.